This entry features one T cell receptor (beta chain) sequence. Its specificity is not known. The data were obtained in a study of cytomegalovirus exposure and HLA in healthy donors. For the study at large: Both the 95 to 150 validation repertoires and the 666 first-cohort repertoires used the same platform, as reported by a later analysis.

With V trimmed by 6 bases and J by 5 bases, 10 bases remained unmatched. The CDR3 loop spans 15 amino acids. Germline V gene data show CDR1 as MNHEY and CDR2 as SVGAGI. Whole-study results and caveats: Usually a TCR sequence was rare, but some public TCRs were found in many donors. Among TCR beta chains, those listed as cytomegalovirus-associated numbered fewer than 200.

Profiled with immunoSEQ multiplex PCR; TCRdb holds only in-frame clones, not every one. The sample records about 110,000 clones, approximately 89% being singletons. The V gene is TRBV6-5, the J gene TRBJ2-5; 9 bases map to TRBD1. Sequenced sample: PBMCs. The receptor was isolated from a woman aged 18-29 years in good health and CMV-seronegative. Here the CDR3 DNA reads TGTGCCAGCAGAGAGGTACAGGGGGCCTTTGAGACCCAGTACTTC. It is translated as CASREVQGAFETQYF.